Detailed here is one T cell receptor (beta chain). These data originate in a study of OX40 agonist ivuxolimab in advanced cancers. The germline CDR1 and CDR2 sequences are SGDLS and YYNGEE. The ends were cut back, 1 base at V and 8 bases at J, with 7 bases in the middle. This CDR3 region has 12 residues. Only in-frame clones appear in the TCRdb table, and some are missing; sequencing was by immunoSEQ multiplex PCR. The table includes 10,000 to 15,000 clones, 69% detected once. The sequences come from CD4+ or CD8+ T cells sorted from blood, collected in a trial of the OX40 agonist ivuxolimab. This TCR derives from an adult with an advanced solid tumor such as melanoma, head and neck, liver or kidney cancer. This sequence joins TRBV9 and TRBJ2-1; TRBD2 might be the D (6 bases). The CDR3 bases are TGTGCCAGCAGCGTATCTAGCGATGAGCAGTTCTTC. This gives the protein CASSVSSDEQFF. The entire variable domain, with the rest obtained from reference TRBV9 and TRBJ2-1, is as follows: DSGVTQTPKHLITATGQRVTLRCSPRSGDLSVYWYQQSLDQGLQFLIQYYNGEERAKGNILERFSAQQFPDLHSELNLSSLELGDSALYFCASSVSSDEQFFGPGTRLTVL.